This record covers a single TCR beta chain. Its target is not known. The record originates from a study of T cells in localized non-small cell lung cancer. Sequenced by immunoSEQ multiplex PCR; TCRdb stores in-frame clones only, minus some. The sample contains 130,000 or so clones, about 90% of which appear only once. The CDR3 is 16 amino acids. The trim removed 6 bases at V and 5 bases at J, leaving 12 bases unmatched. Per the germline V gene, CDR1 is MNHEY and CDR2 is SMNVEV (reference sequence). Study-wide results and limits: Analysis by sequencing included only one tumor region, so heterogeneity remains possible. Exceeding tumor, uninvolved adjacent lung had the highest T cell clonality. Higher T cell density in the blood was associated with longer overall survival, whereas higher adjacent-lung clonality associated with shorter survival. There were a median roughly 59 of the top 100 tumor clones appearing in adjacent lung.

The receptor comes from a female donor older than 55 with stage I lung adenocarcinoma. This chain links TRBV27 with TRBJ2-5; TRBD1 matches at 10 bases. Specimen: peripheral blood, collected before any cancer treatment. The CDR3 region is CASSYSTGGVRETQYF. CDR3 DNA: TGTGCCAGCAGCTATTCGACAGGGGGCGTGCGGGAGACCCAGTACTTC.